This TCR beta chain stems from a study of blood T cell repertoires in COVID-19. Across the whole study: The cDNA or gDNA used as material had been derived from T cells, B-cell-depleted T cells, or PBMCs.

The CDR3 spans 14 residues. V dropped 4 bases and J dropped 0 bases, with 9 bases sitting between them. Germline CDR1 and CDR2: LGHDT and YNNKEL (reference sequence). Sequencing was performed with immunoSEQ multiplex PCR; in TCRdb, only in-frame clones are kept and a portion is missing. The table lists about 160,000 clones, roughly 88% of them singletons. Sequenced: peripheral blood. The TCR sequence derives from a man between 18 and 35 years old with acute or convalescent COVID-19. V is TRBV3-1 (or the pseudogene TRBV3-2) and J is TRBJ2-5, with D uncertain. The chain's CDR3 is CASSPRVNQETQYF. The CDR3 DNA reads TGTGCCAGCAGCCCCCGGGTGAACCAAGAGACCCAGTACTTC.